This T cell receptor beta chain was identified during a study of neurological immune-mediated disorders (dated by TCRdb to between 2018 and 2021). Background for the entire study: Peripheral blood TCR-beta repertoires from patients with HTLV-I-associated myelopathy (HAM/TSP), patients with multiple sclerosis, and healthy controls were compared in the study using UMI-based sequencing. The 90 to 110 TCR-beta libraries covered PBMC samples along with longitudinal samples, technical triplicates, and paired sorted CD4+ and CD8+ T-cell subsets. Longitudinal HAM/TSP donors and healthy donors each had 3 time-points at intervals of about 3-45 months. Of the roughly 70 subjects in the cohort, about 14 were HAM/TSP patients, approximately 34 were multiple sclerosis patients, and 20 were healthy controls. Broad study findings and their caveats: TCR clonal expansion was greatest in HAM/TSP patients and smallest in MS patients, who ranked below even healthy controls. Across subjects, expanded clones never shared an identical CDR3 amino acid sequence, which suggests that the TCR-beta repertoires in every group were private.

cDNA was synthesized by template-switch 5'RACE using a primer carrying a 10-nucleotide random unique molecular identifier by which each TCR transcript was tagged. Each sequencing run produced over 160 million TCR-beta sequences covering 15-18 subjects. The RNeasy kit was used to extract total RNA. Using the KAPA Real-time Library Amplification kit, TCR-beta VDJ regions were amplified with primers for the TCR constant region and the 5'RACE anchor. Sample indexes and Illumina adaptors were added in a first PCR, and a second PCR then increased library yield. After purification with Ampure beads, the TCR product of roughly 650 bp was size-selected on a 2% E-gel SizeSelection system. Before pooling, library quality was checked on a Bioanalyzer, concentration was measured with Qubit, and libraries were quantified with the Kapa Library Quantification kit. An Illumina HiSeq 2500 sequenced the libraries paired-end 2 x 150 bp. To increase sequence diversity, roughly 24-30% phiX was spiked into each library pool. The study's own analysis went as follows. Quality-filtered reads were processed with the UMI-based MiGEC pipeline, and over 90% of raw TCR sequences were removed by the MiGEC pipeline during error correction. VDJ genes were aligned to IMGT germline references, and clonotypes were defined by unique CDR3 amino acid sequence plus V-J genes. Clonal expansion, Shannon diversity, and CDR3 relatedness (CalcPairwiseDistances, ClusterSamples) were evaluated with VDJtools, and phylogenetic trees were built with CLCbio workbench. A clone was classed as expanded if it had 8 or more unique UMIs, a cutoff based on coefficient-of-variation modelling across technical triplicates. TCRdb handled the public reads itself, with Q25 trimming in fastp and clone calling in MiXCR, and kept productive beta chains. Records with the same CDR3 protein are collapsed into one entry carrying the most frequent genes and DNA. The V and J calls were determined by TCRdb, not by the authors. The sample yields about 45,000 distinct CDR3 sequences; roughly 14% were counted once. The top ten clones comprise roughly 11% of the sample.

Per the publication, the time point label means: longitudinal time-point 3. Blood bank volunteers in Maryland, USA served as the healthy controls. Libraries from unsorted PBMCs were made from 2 million PBMCs kept in RNAlater at -80 degrees C until RNA extraction. Peripheral blood was subjected to Ficoll-Hypaque density gradient centrifugation to isolate PBMCs, which were then cryopreserved in liquid nitrogen. This clonotype was seen many times. Its antigen is not yet known. No base quality values were provided; no much bigger clone lies one nucleotide off. The junction carries 15 bases between V and J, which are trimmed by 9 bases and 3 bases respectively. Inclusive of the bounding cysteine and phenylalanine, the CDR3 is 13 residues long. Just CDR3 DNA is preserved here, 39 bases in frame from base 1.

The sample was PBMCs. The sequence links TRBV12-3 or TRBV12-4 to TRBJ2-7; the D gene cannot be resolved beyond TRBD1 or TRBD2, each matching 6 bases. The sequence came from a man aged 25-45 years in good health. The CDR3 has the sequence CASGGLPLYEQYF. The DNA is TGTGCCAGTGGGGGGCTCCCCCTCTACGAGCAGTACTTC.